What follows are 28 T cell receptor beta chains derived from one specimen sequenced in a study of Tregs in tolerant kidney transplant recipients. This table comes from immunoSEQ multiplex PCR, and its TCRdb copy is limited to in-frame clones, with some not included. The top ten clones hold 0.34% of a sample with approximately 98,000 clones, almost 90% of them seen once. The specimen comprised CD4+ T cells from blood, sampled before the transplant. The receptors were sampled from a human donor who received a combined kidney and bone marrow transplant.

V usage is TRBV5-1 and J usage is TRBJ2-3; maybe TRBD2 (6 bases). The germline CDR1 and CDR2 sequences are SGHRS and YFSETQ. The germline V and J ends were trimmed by 5 bases and 0 bases, with 13 bases remaining between them. The CDR3 runs to 15 residues. CDR3 amino acids: CASSGGTASTDTQYF. CDR3 coding DNA: TGCGCCAGCAGTGGGGGGACCGCTAGCACAGATACGCAGTATTTT.

The V and J genes are TRBV19 and TRBJ1-5, with unresolved D. The germline V and J ends were trimmed by 3 bases and 4 bases, with 10 bases remaining between them. This CDR3 has 14 amino acids. Looked up from germline, CDR1 is LNHDA and CDR2 is SQIVND (reference sequence). The CDR3 here is CASSMGSLNQPQHF. CDR3 nucleotide sequence: TGTGCCAGTAGTATGGGCAGCCTGAATCAGCCCCAGCATTTT.

This chain connects TRBV6-5 to TRBJ1-1; maybe TRBD1 (6 bases). V was shortened by 4 bases and J by 0 bases, with 15 bases between the two germline ends. This CDR3 comprises 16 residues. The germline gives CDR1 MNHEY, CDR2 SVGAGI. CDR3 nucleotides: TGTGCCAGCAGTTGGACCTCTACAGGGATGAACACTGAAGCTTTCTTT. It translates to CASSWTSTGMNTEAFF.

This clone was seen a single time. The genes are TRBV25-1 and TRBJ2-1; 11 bases line up with TRBD1. The germline V gene has CDR1 MGHDK and CDR2 SYGVNS. With V trimmed by 5 bases and J by 9 bases, 9 bases remained unmatched. The CDR3 is 15 residues long. CDR3 nucleotides: TGTGCCAGCAGTCTCCCGGGACAGGGGGACAGTGAGCAGTTCTTC. This codes for CASSLPGQGDSEQFF.

J is TRBJ1-1 and V is TRBV2; TRBD1 matches 9 bases. The CDR3 length is 12 residues. Germline trimming cut 9 bases from V and 1 base from J; bases unmatched to any gene: 0. Germline CDR1 is SNHLY and CDR2 is FYNNEI. The CDR3 bases are TGTGCCAGGGGACAGGGGAACACTGAAGCTTTCTTT. The encoded protein is CARGQGNTEAFF.

The rearrangement joins TRBV25-1 to TRBJ1-2; 9 bases are a match to TRBD1. Germline V gene sequence: CDR1 MGHDK, CDR2 SYGVNS. Trimming cost V 3 bases and J 7 bases; bases outside gene matches: 12. This CDR3 spans 16 amino acids. The CDR3 region has the DNA TGTGCCAGCAGTGATCCGGGACAGGGAGGCTTTAGTGGCTACACCTTC. Its protein product is CASSDPGQGGFSGYTF.

The CDR3, as DNA: TGCGCCAGCAGCTTGGAAACAGGGGGCGGTAACACTGAAGCTTTCTTT. Protein product: CASSLETGGGNTEAFF. This chain connects TRBV5-1 to TRBJ1-1; 9 bases are a match to TRBD1. Losses at the gene ends were 0 bases for V and 2 bases for J; bases not matched to a gene: 5. Germline V gene lookup returns CDR1 SGHRS and CDR2 YFSETQ. The CDR3 has 16 residues.

The chain uses TRBV9 and TRBJ1-2, with a tentative D call TRBD1 (6 bases). V was pared by 4 bases and J by 3 bases, with 13 bases between. Germline lookup yields CDR1 SGDLS and CDR2 YYNGEE. The CDR3 is made up of 14 amino acids. The DNA for the CDR3 is TGTGCCAGCAGCAAAACGGACAGTTACTATGGCTACACCTTC. It is translated as CASSKTDSYYGYTF.

The chain combines TRBV5-1 with TRBJ2-1; D is possibly TRBD1 (6 bases). The CDR3 extends over 16 amino acids. Germline lookup yields CDR1 SGHRS and CDR2 YFSETQ. V lost 0 bases to trimming and J lost 4 bases, with 14 bases between them. CDR3 in amino acids: CASSLVLGRGYNEQFF. The CDR3 DNA is TGCGCCAGCAGCTTGGTTCTGGGCAGGGGATACAATGAGCAGTTCTTC. Together with reference TRBV5-1 and TRBJ2-1, the CDR3 gives the full variable domain: KAGVTQTPRYLIKTRGQQVTLSCSPISGHRSVSWYQQTPGQGLQFLFEYFSETQRNKGNFPGRFSGRQFSNSRSEMNVSTLELGDSALYLCASSLVLGRGYNEQFFGPGTRLTVL.

The rearrangement joins TRBV10-3 to TRBJ2-1, with a tentative D call TRBD2 (6 bases). Trimming removed 7 bases from V and 1 base from J, with 8 bases in between. Per the germline V gene, CDR1 is ENHRY and CDR2 is SYGVKD. The CDR3 is 13 amino acids. The CDR3 is CAIMEGSYNEQFF. CDR3 coding DNA: TGTGCCATCATGGAGGGGTCCTACAATGAGCAGTTCTTC.

V and J are TRBV10-3 and TRBJ1-2; tentative D call: TRBD1 (5 bases). Germline lookup yields CDR1 ENHRY and CDR2 SYGVKD. V lost 11 bases and J 4 bases, leaving 20 bases between the germline ends. This CDR3 is built from 14 residues. CDR3 nucleotide sequence: TGTGCCTCAAAAGGCCTACGGGGGACCTATGGCTACACCTTC. Amino acid sequence: CASKGLRGTYGYTF.

The chain is built from TRBV7-2 and TRBJ2-3; D is unclear. V lost 3 bases, J lost 6 bases, and 10 bases lay in between. The germline V gene encodes CDR1 SGHTA and CDR2 FQGNSA. The CDR3 has 13 residues. As DNA, the CDR3 is TGTGCCAGCAGCTTGCGCAGGATGGATACGCAGTATTTT. Encoded protein: CASSLRRMDTQYF.

This clone came up once. The J gene is TRBJ2-7, the V gene TRBV5-1, with 12 bases aligning to TRBD1. The CDR3 is made up of 14 amino acids. Germline V gene sequence: CDR1 SGHRS, CDR2 YFSETQ. V gave up 4 bases and J gave up 7 bases; unmatched junction bases: 6. The CDR3: CASSVGQGAGEQYF. The DNA for the CDR3 is TGCGCCAGCAGCGTGGGACAGGGGGCTGGGGAGCAGTACTTC.

The chain carries TRBV28 and TRBJ2-7; D is perhaps TRBD2 (6 bases). CDR3 length equals 14 residues. Trimming took 6 bases from V and 4 from J, leaving 16 bases between them. CDR1 and CDR2 from the germline V gene are MDHEN and SYDVKM. CDR3 sequence reads: CASSPQTSRYEQYF. In DNA form, the CDR3 reads TGTGCCAGCAGCCCCCAGACTAGTAGGTACGAGCAGTACTTC.

The chain is built from TRBV6-6 and TRBJ2-7, with D uncertain. Germline-derived CDR1 and CDR2 are MNHNY and SVGAGI (reference sequence). CDR3 size: 13 residues. The V and J ends lost 8 bases and 3 bases respectively, with 14 bases between them. CDR3 loop: CASSLTKIYEQYF. The CDR3 region has the DNA TGTGCCAGCTCCCTTACTAAAATCTACGAGCAGTACTTC.

The chain carries TRBV6-1 and TRBJ1-4; a possible D gene is TRBD1 (6 bases). Per the germline V gene, CDR1 is MNHNS and CDR2 is SASEGT. The CDR3 has 13 amino acids. Deletions cut 4 bases from V and 6 bases from J, with 9 bases between. The CDR3 bases are TGTGCCAGCAGTGGGACAGTAGATGAAAAACTGTTTTTT. This encodes CASSGTVDEKLFF.

This sequence joins TRBV7-6 and TRBJ1-2, with TRBD1 identical over 7 bases. J lost 4 bases, V lost 1 base, and 3 bases had no gene match. The germline V gene has CDR1 SGHVS and CDR2 FNYEAQ. CDR3 length: 14 residues. This chain's CDR3 is CASSLEQGLYGYTF. The CDR3 DNA reads TGTGCCAGCAGCTTAGAACAGGGGCTCTATGGCTACACCTTC.

The J gene is TRBJ2-7, the V gene TRBV30; 10 bases align to TRBD1. This CDR3 comprises 14 residues. CDR1 and CDR2 (germline): GTSNPN, SVGIG (reference sequence). Trimming removed 5 bases from V and 3 bases from J; junction bases left unmatched: 7. For the CDR3, the DNA is TGTGCCTGGGACCGGGACAGGGGAGGCTACGAGCAGTACTTC. This sequence encodes CAWDRDRGGYEQYF.

This chain connects TRBV5-5 to TRBJ1-2; 10 positions agree with TRBD1. Germline V lookup: CDR1 SGHKS, CDR2 YYEKEE (reference sequence). The J segment lost 4 bases and the V segment lost 4 bases, leaving 4 bases of the junction unmatched. The CDR3 covers 14 residues. The CDR3 region is CASSEGQGIYGYTF. The CDR3, as DNA: TGTGCCAGCAGCGAGGGACAGGGGATCTATGGCTACACCTTC. Filled out from reference TRBV5-5 and TRBJ1-2, the complete variable domain reads DAGVTQSPTHLIKTRGQQVTLRCSPISGHKSVSWYQQVLGQGPQFIFQYYEKEERGRGNFPDRFSARQFPNYSSELNVNALLLGDSALYLCASSEGQGIYGYTFGSGTRLTVV.

The chain employs TRBV7-9 and TRBJ1-2, with D possibly TRBD1 on 5 matching bases. Trimming took off 5 bases at V and 8 bases at J, with 18 bases between the two ends. The germline V gene encodes CDR1 SEHNR and CDR2 FQNEAQ (reference sequence). CDR3 length: 14 residues. CDR3 DNA: TGTGCCAGCAGCCCTATGGGGGGAGTCCTCGGCTACACCTTC. Protein: CASSPMGGVLGYTF.

The chain recombines TRBV9 with TRBJ1-1; D is uncertain. Germline V gives CDR1 SGDLS, CDR2 YYNGEE. The CDR3 is made up of 13 amino acids. V shed 0 bases and J shed 5 bases, with 8 bases lying between them. CDR3 bases: TGTGCCAGCAGCGTAGAGCGCGGGACTGAAGCTTTCTTT. As protein: CASSVERGTEAFF. Using reference TRBV9 and TRBJ1-1 for the parts outside the CDR3, the full variable domain is DSGVTQTPKHLITATGQRVTLRCSPRSGDLSVYWYQQSLDQGLQFLIQYYNGEERAKGNILERFSAQQFPDLHSELNLSSLELGDSALYFCASSVERGTEAFFGQGTRLTVV.

J is TRBJ2-3 and V is TRBV10-2; tentatively, D is TRBD2 (5 bases). The V end was cut by 6 bases, the J end by 3 bases, with 13 bases between. Germline V gives CDR1 WSHSY, CDR2 SAAADI. The CDR3 contains 14 residues. CDR3 in amino acids: CASSAPGVTDTQYF. The CDR3 DNA is TGCGCCAGCAGCGCCCCCGGGGTTACAGATACGCAGTATTTT.

The chain has TRBV5-4 and TRBJ2-7; 10 positions agree with TRBD2. The V gene end was trimmed by 0 bases and the J gene end by 4 bases; junction bases not matched to a gene: 7. Per germline, CDR1 SGHNT and CDR2 YYREEE (reference sequence). This CDR3 spans 16 amino acids. The CDR3 loop is CASSLEGPGLAYEQYF. CDR3 nucleotides: TGTGCCAGCAGCTTGGAAGGGCCGGGACTAGCGTACGAGCAGTACTTC.

J is TRBJ1-2 and V is TRBV7-9; the D is unclear. Germline V CDR1 and CDR2: SEHNR, FQNEAQ (reference sequence). V lost 5 bases and J lost 7, with 20 bases in between. The CDR3 consists of 15 residues. The CDR3 region has the DNA TGTGCCAGCAGCCCCGAGCTGAGGCTCCGCGGTGGCTACACCTTC. Translated: CASSPELRLRGGYTF.

This chain uses TRBV30 with TRBJ2-2, with D unclear. Germline V gene sequence: CDR1 GTSNPN, CDR2 SVGIG (reference sequence). This CDR3 has 15 residues. Deletions cut 0 bases from V and 4 bases from J, with 12 bases between. CDR3 sequence (DNA): TGTGCCTGGAGTGTTTCTCGCGTTCGCACCGGGGAGCTGTTTTTT. It specifies CAWSVSRVRTGELFF.

The chain recombines TRBV6-5 with TRBJ1-5, with 8 bases lining up with TRBD1. This CDR3 has 15 amino acids. Germline V gene sequence: CDR1 MNHEY, CDR2 SVGAGI. The ends lost 2 bases at V and 6 bases at J; junction bases unmatched: 6. The CDR3 coding sequence is TGTGCCAGCAGTTACGGCAGGGGGCGCGTTCAGCCCCAGCATTTT. The encoded protein is CASSYGRGRVQPQHF.

The chain has TRBV18 and TRBJ2-7; tentatively, D is TRBD1 (5 bases). Germline assignment: CDR1 KGHSH and CDR2 LQKENI. This CDR3 is built from 15 residues. Trimming removed 3 bases from V and 3 bases from J, with 15 bases in between. The CDR3 here is CASSPYDNRRYEQYF. The DNA for the CDR3 is TGTGCCAGCTCACCGTATGATAACAGGCGCTACGAGCAGTACTTC.

V usage is TRBV7-2 and J usage is TRBJ2-7; perhaps TRBD2 as D (5 bases). There are 15 residues in the CDR3. V gave up 4 bases and J gave up 5 bases, with 18 bases separating them. The germline CDR1 and CDR2 sequences are SGHTA and FQGNSA. CDR3 residues: CASSSPEVPPHEQYF. The DNA of the CDR3 is TGTGCCAGCAGCTCCCCGGAGGTACCCCCCCACGAGCAGTACTTC.